The source of this T cell receptor beta chain is a study of shared clonotypes between healthy human individuals. The wider study: Two women and three men aged 18 to 49 served as donors.

Adult donors, all healthy and HIV-negative, had no recent acute infections or vaccinations. Study-level points and caveats: Despite large depth, sorted-subset datasets appeared incompletely sequenced.

CDR1 is MDHEN and CDR2 is SYDVKM in the germline V gene. The CDR3 length is 12 residues. Method: immunoSEQ multiplex PCR; TCRdb's copy keeps in-frame clones and lacks some. This table holds a few million clones, 90% to 95% found once. Points on this clone: Its antigen is currently unknown. A junction boundary mismatches the germline segment, possibly from a read error.

This clonotype was sampled from a man younger than 35 in good health. Some clones in this sample may be carry-over from other donors' samples. Sequencing used naive CD4+ T cells from PBMCs. Subset in this sample: CD45RA+ positively selected. V is TRBV28 and J is TRBJ2-7; D is perhaps TRBD2 (6 bases). The CDR3 here is CAGSFPGDEQYF. CDR3 nucleotide sequence: TGTGCCGGCAGTTTCCCGGGGGACGAGCAGTACTTC.